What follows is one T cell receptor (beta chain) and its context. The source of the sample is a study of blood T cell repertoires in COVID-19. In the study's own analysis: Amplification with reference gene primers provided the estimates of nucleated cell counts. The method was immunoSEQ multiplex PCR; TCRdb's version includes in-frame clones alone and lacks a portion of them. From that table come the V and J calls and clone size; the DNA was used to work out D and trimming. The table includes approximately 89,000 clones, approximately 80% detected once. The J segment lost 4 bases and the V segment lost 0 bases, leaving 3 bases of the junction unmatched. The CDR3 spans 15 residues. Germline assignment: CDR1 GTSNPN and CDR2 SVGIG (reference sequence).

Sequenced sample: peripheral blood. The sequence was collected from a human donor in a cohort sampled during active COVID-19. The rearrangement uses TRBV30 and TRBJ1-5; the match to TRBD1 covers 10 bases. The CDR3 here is CAWSVQDRGNQPQHF. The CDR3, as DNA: TGTGCCTGGAGTGTACAGGACAGGGGGAATCAGCCCCAGCATTTT.